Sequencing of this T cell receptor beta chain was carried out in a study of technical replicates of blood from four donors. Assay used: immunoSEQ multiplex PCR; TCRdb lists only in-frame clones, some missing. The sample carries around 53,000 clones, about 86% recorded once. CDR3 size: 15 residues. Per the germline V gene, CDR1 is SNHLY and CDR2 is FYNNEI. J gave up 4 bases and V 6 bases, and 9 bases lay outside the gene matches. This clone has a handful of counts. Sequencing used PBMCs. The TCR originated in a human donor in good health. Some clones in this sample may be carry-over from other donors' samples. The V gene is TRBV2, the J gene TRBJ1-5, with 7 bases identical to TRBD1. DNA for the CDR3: TGTGCCAGCAGGTTATCAGGGACAGCAAATCAGCCCCAGCATTTT. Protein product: CASRLSGTANQPQHF.